Listed below are T cell receptor beta chains from one sample, sequenced in a study of OX40 agonist ivuxolimab in advanced cancers. Method: immunoSEQ multiplex PCR; TCRdb's copy keeps in-frame clones and lacks some. This table holds fewer than 45,000 clones, about 90% found once. The material sequenced was CD4+ or CD8+ T cells sorted from blood, taken in a trial of the OX40 agonist ivuxolimab. The source of these receptors is an adult with an advanced solid tumor such as melanoma, head and neck, liver or kidney cancer. Each CDR3 is given with its conserved first and last residue. Clone sizes are given selectively: once, few, many, or a class where the clone is expanded.

TRBJ2-3	-	15	TRBV11-2	CASSLRFADGDTQYF
TRBJ2-7	few	11	TRBV7-9	CASSGGSEQYF
TRBJ2-5	-	15	TRBV5-1	CASSLDRGYGETQYF
TRBJ1-2	-	16	TRBV5-4	CASSLVGGQRTYGYTF
TRBJ2-2	few	15	TRBV10-1	CASSDSGRETGELFF
TRBJ2-7	few	15	TRBV29-1	CSVDSAAGGNYEQYF
TRBJ2-6	-	19	TRBV9	CASSLRISQGTSGANVLTF
TRBJ2-3	-	15	TRBV11-2	CASSLMQGSTDTQYF
TRBJ2-7	-	13	TRBV4-1	CASSRPGPSARYF
TRBJ2-1	-	19	TRBV4-2	CASSQDPDVPGVLYNEQFF
TRBJ2-3	-	14	TRBV6-1	CASSASGYTDTQYF
TRBJ2-4	-	11	TRBV9	CASSSGDIQYF
TRBJ2-3	-	16	TRBV7-3	CASSSLGGGRTDTQYF
TRBJ2-3	-	20	TRBV5-1	CASSLVRGDRGELSTDTQYF
TRBJ2-7	once	9	TRBV6-1	CATHYEQYF
TRBJ2-1	once	11	TRBV20-1	CSAWGLNEQFF
TRBJ2-5	-	19	TRBV27	CASSFIWSGGTGLVETQYF
TRBJ1-4	-	15	TRBV7-9	CASSLRDRSNEKLFF
TRBJ1-2	-	13	TRBV21-1	CASSFDRVAFYTF
TRBJ1-1	-	14	TRBV5-1	CASSPGSGNTEAFF
TRBJ2-7	-	16	TRBV6-5	CASSYEGTSGSYEQYF
TRBJ1-2	-	13	TRBV5-5	CASSLNTVYGYTF
TRBJ2-7	-	17	TRBV28	CASSLTLTGVSSYEQYF
TRBJ2-3	-	16	TRBV7-2	CASSLGPSLGEDTQYF
TRBJ2-1	-	14	TRBV7-9	CASSYGGGSLEQFF
TRBJ2-7	once	9	TRBV9	CASSYEQYF
TRBJ1-1	few	12	TRBV9	CASGPENTEAFF
TRBJ2-5	few	15	TRBV6-5	CASRPGLLHKETQYF
TRBJ2-6	-	17	TRBV5-1	CASSFGARARGANVLTF
TRBJ1-2	-	9	TRBV6-6	CASSPGPNF
TRBJ2-7	-	13	TRBV13	CASSLGGSYEQYF
TRBJ2-7	-	14	TRBV13	CASSPPDSSYEQYF
TRBJ1-1	-	14	TRBV9	CASSLTDEQGKAFF
TRBJ2-7	once	13	TRBV13	CASSGYRGREQYF
TRBJ1-1	-	16	TRBV7-8	CASSFFAGGSGTEAFF
TRBJ1-2	-	12	TRBV27	CASGLAGRGYTF
TRBJ2-3	-	16	TRBV7-9	CASSRIESGRTDTQYF
TRBJ2-4	-	12	TRBV6-5	CATSSVKNIQYF
TRBJ1-1	-	13	TRBV19	CASSIRVNTEAFF
TRBJ2-5	-	15	TRBV10-3	CAISESAGRGETQYF
TRBJ1-5	-	14	TRBV4-1	CASSQAYSNQPQHF
TRBJ2-1	-	15	TRBV7-6	CASSFFSSGNNEQFF
TRBJ1-1	few	14	TRBV7-9	CASSSDRLNTEAFF
TRBJ1-6	-	13	TRBV5-4	CASSFGENSPLHF
TRBJ2-2	few	13	TRBV2	CASTTTGAGELFF
TRBJ2-7	-	16	TRBV4-2	CASSQVDREVNFEQYF
TRBJ2-1	-	14	TRBV29-1	CSVPRDRGPNEQFF
TRBJ2-7	-	14	TRBV5-3	CARTPSGRYREQYF
TRBJ1-2	-	14	TRBV10-2	CASRERGVADGYTF
TRBJ2-7	-	15	TRBV27	CASSFSSGGSYEQYF
TRBJ2-2	-	19	TRBV6-1	CASSEGGGGQSIFPGELFF
TRBJ2-1	-	14	TRBV29-1	CSVFSGGAFNEQFF
TRBJ1-5	-	15	TRBV7-2	CASRMLGGSNQPQHF
TRBJ1-5	-	15	TRBV5-1	CASSLRTGPDQPQHF
TRBJ1-2	once	14	TRBV14	CASSRGQGIYGYTF
TRBJ2-7	once	16	TRBV11-2	CASSFTLAGGTYEQYF
TRBJ2-3	-	14	TRBV7-6	CASSLERATDTQYF
TRBJ2-6	-	15	TRBV6-4	CASRPRASGANVLTF